These 21 T cell receptor beta chains originate from one sample sequenced in a study of neurological immune-mediated disorders. TCRdb passed the 5' RACE reads through MiXCR, listing each CDR3 protein once. The repertoire includes 25,000 or so distinct CDR3 sequences, about 12% of them detected once, and 7.8% sits in the top ten. Sequenced: PBMCs. These receptors were obtained from a man in his sixties in good health.

This clonotype was counted many times. This rearrangement joins TRBV3-1 to TRBJ2-2; TRBD1 is a possible D gene (5 bases). The V end lost 3 bases, the J end lost 6 bases, and 11 bases lay between the germline ends. The CDR3 runs 14 residues. In germline, CDR1 is LGHDT, CDR2 YNNKEL (reference sequence). The CDR3 spells CASSQTVASGELFF. The CDR3 DNA follows: TGTGCCAGCAGCCAGACAGTAGCATCCGGGGAGCTGTTTTTT.

This clonotype was detected ten times or more. CDR3 region: CASSLEQGNAGELFF. CDR3 in DNA: TGTGCCAGCAGCTTAGAACAGGGGAATGCCGGGGAGCTGTTTTTT. V gene TRBV7-9 combines with J gene TRBJ2-2; 7 nucleotides agree with TRBD1. V was pared by 1 base and J by 6 bases, with 5 bases of the junction left unmatched. This CDR3 spans 15 amino acids. CDR1 and CDR2 (germline): SEHNR, FQNEAQ (reference sequence).

At least ten counts were recorded for this clonotype. The V call is TRBV20-1, the J call TRBJ2-1; perhaps TRBD2 as D (6 bases). CDR3 length: 16 amino acids. Germline V gene lookup returns CDR1 DFQATT and CDR2 SNEGSKA (reference sequence). The V end was cut by 1 base, the J end by 6 bases, with 19 bases between. The CDR3 spells CSARGRWDSGSNEQFF. As DNA, the CDR3 is TGCAGTGCTAGAGGAAGATGGGATAGCGGCTCCAATGAGCAGTTCTTC.

The table lists this clonotype with many counts. This sequence joins TRBV5-1 and TRBJ2-3; the D gene could be TRBD1 or TRBD2 (5 bases each). The V end was cut by 4 bases, the J end by 4 bases, with 13 bases between. CDR3 length: 14 amino acids. CDR1 and CDR2 (germline): SGHRS, YFSETQ. The CDR3 sequence is CASSPGLGADTQYF. CDR3 coding DNA: TGCGCCAGCAGCCCTGGTCTGGGGGCAGATACGCAGTATTTT.

This clonotype showed up many times. The chain couples TRBV15 to TRBJ2-1, with TRBD2 matching over 7 bases. Germline V gene sequence: CDR1 LNHNV, CDR2 YYDKDF (reference sequence). The CDR3 contains 15 residues. The J segment lost 4 bases and the V segment lost 2 bases, leaving 5 bases of the junction unmatched. Here the CDR3 reads CATSRSPGGYNEQFF. The DNA of the CDR3 is TGTGCCACCAGCAGAAGCCCGGGAGGATACAATGAGCAGTTCTTC.

This clonotype was observed a few times. This rearrangement joins TRBV7-3 to TRBJ2-1; D possibly corresponds to TRBD2 (5 bases). V gave up 5 bases and J gave up 7 bases, with 24 bases separating them. Per germline, CDR1 SGHTA and CDR2 FQGTGA. This CDR3 contains 17 residues. The CDR3 is CASSPFVWERPGNEQFF. The CDR3 nucleotides read TGTGCCAGCAGCCCCTTCGTTTGGGAGCGGCCTGGGAATGAGCAGTTCTTC.

This clonotype was recorded at least ten times. V is TRBV7-9 and J is TRBJ2-7; TRBD2 matches 8 bases. Germline values: CDR1 SEHNR, CDR2 FQNEAQ (reference sequence). This CDR3 is built from 20 residues. The trim removed 0 bases at V and 7 bases at J, leaving 23 bases unmatched. The CDR3 reads CASSLASGGFRERELWEQYF. CDR3 sequence (DNA): TGTGCCAGCAGCTTAGCATCCGGGGGATTTAGGGAGCGGGAGTTGTGGGAGCAGTACTTC.

This clonotype has at least ten counts. The chain employs TRBV20-1 and TRBJ2-1; 7 positions agree with TRBD2. CDR1 is DFQATT and CDR2 is SNEGSKA in the germline V gene (reference sequence). The CDR3 loop spans 14 amino acids. Trimming took 6 bases from V and 7 from J; bases not matched to a gene: 12. The chain's CDR3 is CSALRDYSMNEQFF. DNA of the CDR3: TGCAGTGCCCTCCGGGACTACTCGATGAATGAGCAGTTCTTC.

This chain links TRBV2 with TRBJ2-4, with 8 positions matching TRBD1. The length of the CDR3 is 13 residues. Germline assignment: CDR1 SNHLY and CDR2 FYNNEI. Trimming at V came to 8 bases and at J to 6 bases, leaving 6 bases not matched to a gene. The CDR3 sequence is CASGGQGGNIQYF. The CDR3 DNA is TGTGCCAGCGGAGGACAGGGCGGAAACATTCAGTACTTC.

At least ten counts were recorded for this clonotype. This chain joins TRBV20-1 and TRBJ2-7, with D maybe TRBD2 (6 bases). The CDR3 runs 15 residues. Germline CDR1 and CDR2: DFQATT and SNEGSKA (reference sequence). Between the trimmed V and J ends, which lost 0 bases and 4 bases, there was a span of 16 bases. CDR3 in amino acids: CSARDRDSGAYEQYF. The CDR3 bases are TGCAGTGCTAGAGATCGGGATAGCGGAGCATACGAGCAGTACTTC.

In this sample, this clonotype turned up many times. V usage is TRBV7-2 and J usage is TRBJ2-1, with D possibly being TRBD1 (5 bases). The ends were cut back, 7 bases at V and 9 bases at J, with 28 bases in the middle. Germline V gene data show CDR1 as SGHTA and CDR2 as FQGNSA. This CDR3 contains 17 residues. CDR3 nucleotides: TGTGCCAGCAAAAGGGCTGTGACCGTGGGGCTACGGAGTGAGCAGTTCTTC. It codes for CASKRAVTVGLRSEQFF.

This clonotype has ten or more counts. The CDR3 reads CSARGGRDRDSGANVLTF. In DNA form, the CDR3 reads TGCAGTGCTAGAGGTGGGCGGGACAGAGACTCTGGGGCCAACGTCCTGACTTTC. The chain is built from TRBV20-1 and TRBJ2-6, with D possibly matching TRBD1 (7 bases). CDR3 length: 18 amino acids. Germline CDR1 DFQATT, CDR2 SNEGSKA (reference sequence). V lost 1 base to trimming and J lost 0 bases, with 16 bases between them.

The table lists this clonotype with many counts. This chain links TRBV28 with TRBJ2-1, with TRBD2 identical over 12 bases. Germline CDR1 MDHEN, CDR2 SYDVKM. J was trimmed by 15 bases and V by 6 bases; bases with no gene match: 15. The CDR3 runs 15 residues. The CDR3 coding sequence is TGTGCCAGCAGACAACCGGGACTAGCGGGTGGCGTTCGGTTCTTC. This translates into CASRQPGLAGGVRFF.

In its sample, this clonotype was seen many times. This chain connects TRBV7-2 to TRBJ2-7; D is unresolved. Germline CDR1 is SGHTA and CDR2 is FQGNSA. V was cut by 2 bases and J by 5 bases, with 4 bases left in between. The CDR3 has 11 residues. Written as DNA, the CDR3 is TGTGCCAGCAGCTTACGCGACGAGCAGTACTTC. Protein product: CASSLRDEQYF. The variable domain in full, completed from reference TRBV7-2 and TRBJ2-7, reads GAGVSQSPSNKVTEKGKDVELRCDPISGHTALYWYRQSLGQGLEFLIYFQGNSAPDKSGLPSDRFSAERTGGSVSTLTIQRTQQEDSAVYLCASSLRDEQYFGPGTRLTVT.

This clonotype has more than one count but fewer than ten. This chain links TRBV7-9 with TRBJ1-5; D ambiguous. V lost 4 bases and J 0 bases, leaving 16 bases between the germline ends. The CDR3 length is 17 residues. Per germline, CDR1 SEHNR and CDR2 FQNEAQ (reference sequence). The CDR3 is CASSSIEARGSNQPQHF. DNA of the CDR3: TGTGCCAGCAGCTCCATTGAGGCCCGAGGTAGCAATCAGCCCCAGCATTTT.

Worth noting for this clonotype: Because it lacks the conserved phenylalanine or tryptophan at the end, this CDR3 is likely a read error. The rearrangement links TRBV7-9 to TRBJ1-1; D is uncertain. Germline CDR1 reads SEHNR; CDR2 reads FQNEAQ (reference sequence). Between the trimmed V and J ends, which lost 4 bases and 8 bases, there was a span of 17 bases. CDR3 length equals 14 residues. The CDR3 is CASSSPPDVGEAFS. The CDR3 DNA follows: TGTGCCAGCAGCTCCCCGCCGGATGTTGGAGAAGCTTTCTCT.

To note about this clonotype: Germline and junction disagree at one end, which may indicate a read error. The chain joins TRBV12-3 or TRBV12-4 to TRBJ2-5; the D gene could be TRBD1 or TRBD2 (5 bases each). There are 13 residues in the CDR3. The CDR3 region has the DNA TGTGCCAGCAGTCGGACGGGACGAGAGAACCAGTACTTC. Translation gives CASSRTGRENQYF.

Many counts were recorded for this clonotype. The V and J genes are TRBV5-1 and TRBJ1-1, with TRBD1 matching 7 bases. The junction had 16 bases not matched to a gene; V was cut back by 4 bases and J by 4 bases. The CDR3 runs 17 residues. The germline V gene encodes CDR1 SGHRS and CDR2 YFSETQ. CDR3 protein: CASSPPGQHKWGTEAFF. CDR3 DNA sequence: TGCGCCAGCAGCCCTCCGGGACAGCATAAATGGGGCACTGAAGCTTTCTTT.

This clonotype was seen at least ten times. The genes are TRBV5-1 and TRBJ1-6; TRBD1 might be the D (5 bases). CDR1 is SGHRS, CDR2 YFSETQ, per germline. V dropped 7 bases and J dropped 14 bases, with 19 bases sitting between them. The CDR3 sequence is 13 residues long. CDR3 region: CASASDTDLTLHF. CDR3 coding DNA: TGCGCCAGCGCCTCGGACACGGACCTAACCCTCCACTTT. Variable domain in full (rest from reference TRBV5-1 and TRBJ1-6): KAGVTQTPRYLIKTRGQQVTLSCSPISGHRSVSWYQQTPGQGLQFLFEYFSETQRNKGNFPGRFSGRQFSNSRSEMNVSTLELGDSALYLCASASDTDLTLHFGNGTRLTVT.

Ten or more counts support this clonotype. The chain carries TRBV7-2 and TRBJ2-6; the D gene is possibly TRBD2 (5 bases). Germline V lookup: CDR1 SGHTA, CDR2 FQGNSA. Trimming took 4 bases from V and 1 from J, leaving 5 bases between them. The CDR3 has 14 amino acids. The CDR3 region is CASSSGSGANVLTF. CDR3 nucleotides: TGTGCCAGCAGCTCGGGGTCTGGGGCCAACGTCCTGACTTTC. Combining the CDR3 with reference TRBV7-2 and TRBJ2-6 gives the whole variable domain GAGVSQSPSNKVTEKGKDVELRCDPISGHTALYWYRQSLGQGLEFLIYFQGNSAPDKSGLPSDRFSAERTGGSVSTLTIQRTQQEDSAVYLCASSSGSGANVLTFGAGSRLTVL.

This clonotype was seen many times. The chain has TRBV15 and TRBJ2-7; the match to TRBD1 covers 7 bases. Trimming cost V 6 bases and J 3 bases; bases outside gene matches: 8. The CDR3 contains 14 residues. The V gene's germline CDR1 is LNHNV and CDR2 YYDKDF (reference sequence). CDR3 coding DNA: TGTGCCACCAGTAAGACAGGGTATAACTACGAGCAGTACTTC. Translated: CATSKTGYNYEQYF.